Here is one T cell receptor (beta chain) with its context. The data were taken from a study of blood T cell repertoires in COVID-19. From germline, CDR1 is SGHRS and CDR2 YFSETQ. J was trimmed by 8 bases and V by 0 bases; bases with no gene match: 7. CDR3 length: 15 amino acids. Across under 25 US areas, participants ranged in age from roughly 18 to 95 years. Assignments of participants to cohorts depended upon their own reported clinical history. A COVID-19 case had been met by exposed participants during the 2 weeks before study entry. Using immunoSEQ multiplex PCR, the repertoire was profiled, and TCRdb retains in-frame clones only, with some absent. The table records 250,000 or so clones, 80% to 90% of them present only once.

Sample: PBMCs or T cells enriched from blood (not recorded which). The rearrangement uses TRBV5-1 and TRBJ2-1; 8 bases match TRBD2. The clonotype originates from a woman aged 30 to 39 who had been exposed to COVID-19. CDR3 coding DNA: TGCGCCAGCAGCTTGGCCGGGACTAGGGTCGATGAGCAGTTCTTC. It specifies CASSLAGTRVDEQFF.